The 20 T cell receptor beta chains given below trace back to one sample, sequenced in a study of cytomegalovirus exposure and HLA in healthy donors. Only in-frame clones appear in the TCRdb table, and some are missing; sequencing was by immunoSEQ multiplex PCR. Of 150,000 to 200,000 clones listed, 90% to 97% are singletons. The sequenced sample was PBMCs. Receptor source: a woman between 18 and 29 years old in good health and CMV-seronegative.

The V gene is TRBV7-9, the J gene TRBJ1-2; TRBD1 agrees at 10 bases. Germline assignment: CDR1 SEHNR and CDR2 FQNEAQ (reference sequence). This CDR3 has 15 amino acids. V lost 4 bases, J lost 8 bases, and 10 bases stayed unmatched. The CDR3 is CASSSTGGRVGGYTF. In DNA form, the CDR3 reads TGTGCCAGCAGCTCGACAGGGGGCCGGGTCGGCGGCTACACCTTC.

The chain has TRBV6-5 and TRBJ2-7; 10 bases map to TRBD1. V lost 4 bases and J lost 3; bases outside the gene matches: 3. From germline, CDR1 is MNHEY and CDR2 SVGAGI. The CDR3 loop spans 14 amino acids. The CDR3 loop reads CASSSRTGGYEQYF. In DNA form, the CDR3 reads TGTGCCAGCAGTTCCCGGACAGGGGGCTACGAGCAGTACTTC.

V is TRBV6-1 and J is TRBJ2-7; 9 nucleotides match TRBD1. Trimming cost V 1 base and J 3 bases; bases outside gene matches: 4. Germline CDR1 is MNHNS and CDR2 is SASEGT. The CDR3 runs 15 residues. The CDR3 reads CASSEETGGSYEQYF. The CDR3 bases are TGTGCCAGCAGTGAAGAGACAGGGGGGAGCTACGAGCAGTACTTC.

The gene calls are TRBV11-2 and TRBJ2-7; 11 bases agree with TRBD2. Per the germline V gene, CDR1 is SGHAT and CDR2 is FQNNGV. J gave up 9 bases and V 1 base, and 5 bases lay outside the gene matches. This CDR3 comprises 14 residues. The CDR3 DNA sequence: TGTGCCAGCAGCTTAGGGCTAGCGGGGGGTGGGCAGTACTTC. The encoded protein is CASSLGLAGGGQYF. The full variable domain, in which reference TRBV11-2 and TRBJ2-7 provide the parts outside the CDR3, is EAGVAQSPRYKIIEKRQSVAFWCNPISGHATLYWYQQILGQGPKLLIQFQNNGVVDDSQLPKDRFSAERLKGVDSTLKIQPAKLEDSAVYLCASSLGLAGGGQYFGPGTRLTVT.

The rearrangement joins TRBV6-7 to TRBJ2-7; 8 positions match TRBD2. TRBV6-7 is identified as an open reading frame with a role that is uncertain. Losses at the gene ends were 7 bases for V and 7 bases for J; bases not matched to a gene: 6. The CDR3 extends over 12 amino acids. The CDR3 here is CASTEPGGEQYF. As DNA, the CDR3 is TGTGCCAGCACAGAACCGGGGGGGGAGCAGTACTTC.

The chain carries TRBV4-2 and TRBJ2-2; D possibly corresponds to TRBD2 (5 bases). Trimming took off 4 bases at V and 4 bases at J, with 13 bases between the two ends. Germline loops: CDR1 LGHNA, CDR2 YNFKEQ. The CDR3 has 15 amino acids. The CDR3 reads CASSLKRVGTGELFF. CDR3 sequence (DNA): TGTGCCAGCAGCCTTAAGAGGGTAGGCACCGGGGAGCTGTTTTTT.

The chain uses TRBV5-1 and TRBJ2-3, with D tentatively TRBD2 (6 bases). Trimming removed 6 bases at V and 0 bases at J, with 14 bases between. The CDR3 sequence is 15 residues long. CDR1 and CDR2 (germline): SGHRS, YFSETQ. The DNA of the CDR3 is TGCGCCAGCACGTCCGCTAGCGCCAGCACAGATACGCAGTATTTT. Its translation is CASTSASASTDTQYF.

The V gene is TRBV7-2, the J gene TRBJ1-5; possibly TRBD1 for D (5 bases). CDR3 length: 15 amino acids. V dropped 6 bases and J dropped 5 bases, with 17 bases sitting between them. Germline CDR1 reads SGHTA; CDR2 reads FQGNSA. In nucleotides, the CDR3 is TGTGCCAGCAGAACAGCGCCAGTAGGGGATCAGCCCCAGCATTTT. Protein: CASRTAPVGDQPQHF.

The rearrangement links TRBV6-6 to TRBJ1-2; unclear D gene. The germline V gene has CDR1 MNHNY and CDR2 SVGAGI (reference sequence). The length of the CDR3 is 13 residues. V was clipped by 8 bases and J by 5 bases, with 15 bases between them. The CDR3 sequence: CASLLDPGYGYTF. Written as DNA, the CDR3 is TGTGCCAGCCTCCTGGACCCGGGATATGGCTACACCTTC.

This clone was seen just once. This sequence joins TRBV6-5 and TRBJ2-5, with TRBD1 matching 10 bases. CDR1 MNHEY and CDR2 SVGAGI come from the germline V gene. This CDR3 region has 16 residues. V shed 0 bases and J 0 bases; nucleotides not matched to a gene: 1. The chain's CDR3 is CASSYSGQGYQETQYF. The CDR3 nucleotides are TGTGCCAGCAGTTACTCGGGACAGGGGTACCAAGAGACCCAGTACTTC.

The rearrangement links TRBV19 to TRBJ2-7, with 8 bases matching TRBD2. The CDR3 runs to 14 residues. In germline, CDR1 is LNHDA, CDR2 SQIVND (reference sequence). The J segment lost 6 bases and the V segment lost 6 bases, leaving 10 bases of the junction unmatched. The CDR3 nucleotides read TGTGCCAGTAGCCTCACGGGGGGGGTCGGCGAGCAGTACTTC. Its protein is CASSLTGGVGEQYF. The full variable domain, completed using reference TRBV19 and TRBJ2-7, is DGGITQSPKYLFRKEGQNVTLSCEQNLNHDAMYWYRQDPGQGLRLIYYSQIVNDFQKGDIAEGYSVSREKKESFPLTVTSAQKNPTAFYLCASSLTGGVGEQYFGPGTRLTVT.

The chain carries TRBV10-3 and TRBJ1-4, with TRBD1 matching 9 bases. The germline V gene has CDR1 ENHRY and CDR2 SYGVKD. This CDR3 is 15 amino acids long. V lost 3 bases and J lost 7; bases outside the gene matches: 6. The CDR3 loop reads CAISDPGQGSEKLFF. The DNA of the CDR3 is TGTGCCATCAGTGATCCCGGACAGGGGAGTGAAAAACTGTTTTTT.

V is TRBV10-3 and J is TRBJ2-7, with 9 bases aligning to TRBD2. From germline, CDR1 is ENHRY and CDR2 SYGVKD. The trim removed 0 bases at V and 6 bases at J, leaving 6 bases unmatched. CDR3 length: 15 residues. The CDR3 DNA reads TGTGCCATCAGTGAGTCGGTAGCGGGGGAACTCGAGCAGTACTTC. Its translation: CAISESVAGELEQYF.

The chain joins TRBV19 to TRBJ1-2, with 8 bases identical to TRBD1. Germline loops: CDR1 LNHDA, CDR2 SQIVND (reference sequence). V lost 1 base and J lost 2; bases outside the gene matches: 6. The CDR3 has 16 amino acids. The CDR3 protein is CASSIGRGQGNYGYTF. CDR3 sequence (DNA): TGTGCCAGTAGTATAGGTCGTGGACAGGGCAACTATGGCTACACCTTC.

The chain carries TRBV5-4 and TRBJ1-2; D may be TRBD1 (6 bases). The CDR3 has 14 residues. The germline V and J ends were trimmed by 4 bases and 6 bases, with 16 bases remaining between them. CDR1 SGHNT and CDR2 YYREEE come from the germline V gene (reference sequence). The CDR3 loop reads CASSVRTGLNGYTF. CDR3 in DNA: TGTGCCAGCAGCGTTAGAACAGGGCTGAATGGCTACACCTTC.

The chain links TRBV29-1 to TRBJ2-2; D is ambiguous. Per germline, CDR1 SQVTM and CDR2 ANQGSEA. The CDR3 has 13 amino acids. The V end was cut by 6 bases, the J end by 0 bases, with 8 bases between. CDR3 loop: CSVWQTNTGELFF. The CDR3, as DNA: TGCAGCGTGTGGCAGACGAACACCGGGGAGCTGTTTTTT.

This clone appeared once. The V and J genes are TRBV5-1 and TRBJ2-7; 9 positions agree with TRBD2. This CDR3 region has 15 residues. Germline CDR1 and CDR2: SGHRS and YFSETQ. Germline trimming cut 1 base from V and 2 bases from J; bases unmatched to any gene: 4. The CDR3 nucleotides read TGCGCCAGCAGCTTGCAGACTAGCGGCCCCTACGAGCAGTACTTC. It yields the protein CASSLQTSGPYEQYF.

The chain recombines TRBV7-9 with TRBJ1-1, with D possibly being TRBD1 (6 bases). Trimming pared 5 bases from V and 1 base from J, leaving 14 bases between. The CDR3 has 15 residues. Germline assignment: CDR1 SEHNR and CDR2 FQNEAQ (reference sequence). The CDR3 reads CASSRRGGENTEAFF. The DNA for the CDR3 is TGTGCCAGCAGCCGCCGAGGGGGGGAGAACACTGAAGCTTTCTTT.

This sequence joins TRBV5-1 and TRBJ2-3, with TRBD1 identical over 8 bases. The CDR3 has 15 amino acids. V shed 1 base and J 2 bases; nucleotides not matched to a gene: 3. Germline values: CDR1 SGHRS, CDR2 YFSETQ. CDR3 loop: CASSLPGGSTDTQYF. The CDR3 DNA sequence: TGCGCCAGCAGCTTGCCAGGGGGCTCCACAGATACGCAGTATTTT.

The chain has TRBV6-5 and TRBJ1-2; 9 nucleotides agree with TRBD1. Germline assignment: CDR1 MNHEY and CDR2 SVGAGI. With 0 bases clipped from V and 4 bases from J, the junction kept 0 bases outside the gene matches. The CDR3 contains 14 residues. The CDR3 DNA is TGTGCCAGCAGTTACTCGGACAGGGGCTATGGCTACACCTTC. This gives the protein CASSYSDRGYGYTF.